This is a list of T cell receptor beta chains from one sample in a study of regulatory T cells in long-lasting Graves disease. TCRdb independently ran MiXCR on the multiplex PCR reads; one entry per CDR3 protein. The table records 400,000 to 500,000 distinct CDR3 sequences, about 22% of them present only once. The input for sequencing was peripheral blood mononuclear cells (PBMCs), taken when the disease was refractory, from a patient treated with antithyroid drugs. The receptors shown here come from a female donor with Graves disease. Both conserved end residues are part of each CDR3. D genes are given only for firm matches. Clone size is shown for a subset of rows, as once, few, many or a class of expanded clone.

V	size	J	D	CDR3	DNA
TRBV11-3	-	TRBJ1-5	-	CASSSFRGQVQPQHF	TGTGCCAGCAGCTCCTTTCGCGGGCAGGTTCAGCCCCAGCATTTT
TRBV7-9	few	TRBJ1-2	TRBD1	CASSQGHWTGEGYTF	TGTGCCAGCAGCCAAGGTCACTGGACAGGGGAAGGCTACACCTTC
TRBV24-1	-	TRBJ2-1	-	CATAKEYNEQFF	TGTGCCACCGCAAAGGAGTACAATGAGCAGTTCTTC
TRBV2	few	TRBJ2-1	TRBD2	CASSPGLAGAPRGYEQFF	TGTGCCAGCAGTCCAGGACTAGCGGGAGCCCCCCGGGGGTATGAGCAGTTCTTC
TRBV19	few	TRBJ1-1	-	CASSIRGGGTEAFF	TGTGCCAGTAGTATACGAGGGGGTGGCACTGAAGCTTTCTTT
TRBV6-5	many	TRBJ2-5	-	CASSYAQDPKTQYF	TGTGCCAGCAGTTACGCCCAGGACCCCAAGACCCAGTACTTC
TRBV6-1	many	TRBJ2-7	-	CASSEASYFKGRGHEQYF	TGTGCCAGCAGTGAAGCGAGTTATTTTAAGGGCCGCGGACACGAGCAGTACTTC
TRBV11-2	-	TRBJ2-3	-	CASVGGHIGTDTQYF	TGTGCCAGCGTAGGGGGGCATATCGGCACAGATACGCAGTATTTT
TRBV10-3	-	TRBJ1-5	-	CAISEFWQMNSNQPQHF	TGTGCCATTAGTGAGTTTTGGCAGATGAATAGCAATCAGCCCCAGCATTTT
TRBV11-2	few	TRBJ2-4	-	CASSLSPKDIQYF	TGTGCCAGCAGCTTAAGTCCCAAAGACATTCAGTACTTC
TRBV7-3	-	TRBJ2-1	-	CASSLKSWGEAYNEQFF	TGTGCCAGCAGCTTAAAATCGTGGGGGGAGGCCTACAATGAGCAGTTCTTC
TRBV20-1	-	TRBJ1-5	-	CSARSTNQPQHF	TGCAGTGCTAGGAGTACCAATCAGCCCCAGCATTTT
TRBV5-1	-	TRBJ1-1	-	CASSSPSGRAFF	TGCGCCAGCAGCTCCCCAAGCGGGAGGGCTTTCTTT
TRBV20-1	-	TRBJ1-6	-	CSAPGGGPYNSPLHF	TGCAGTGCTCCCGGAGGGGGACCCTATAATTCACCCCTCCACTTT
TRBV5-1	-	TRBJ1-6	-	CASSFTPSSYNSPLHF	TGCGCCAGCAGCTTTACCCCGAGCTCCTATAATTCACCCCTCCACTTT
TRBV27	few	TRBJ2-7	TRBD1	CATGQGAEQYF	TGTGCCACTGGACAGGGGGCTGAGCAGTACTTC
TRBV30	-	TRBJ1-1	TRBD1	CAWREDRGWTEAFF	TGTGCCTGGAGGGAAGACAGGGGTTGGACTGAAGCTTTCTTT
TRBV7-2	-	TRBJ1-1	TRBD1	CASSLGSSGGTEAFF	TGTGCCAGCAGCTTAGGCTCTTCAGGGGGAACTGAAGCTTTCTTT
TRBV4-2	-	TRBJ2-3	-	CASSSTSLGFTDTQYF	TGTGCCAGCAGTTCGACTAGTTTGGGGTTCACAGATACGCAGTATTTT
TRBV4-1	-	TRBJ2-7	TRBD1	CASSQRTGDTYEQYF	TGCGCCAGCAGCCAGCGGACAGGGGATACCTACGAGCAGTACTTC
TRBV2	many	TRBJ2-7	TRBD2	CASSESREGSSGRPYEQYF	TGTGCCAGCAGTGAGTCCCGGGAGGGATCTAGCGGCCGACCCTACGAGCAGTACTTC
TRBV15	many	TRBJ2-7	-	CATSRDQAGLEQYF	TGTGCCACCAGCAGAGATCAGGCCGGCTTAGAGCAGTACTTC
TRBV15	many	TRBJ2-7	-	CATSRDAYEQYF	TGTGCCACCAGCAGAGATGCCTACGAGCAGTACTTC
TRBV12-3/TRBV12-4	many	TRBJ2-7	-	CASSALGSYEQYF	TGTGCCAGCAGTGCTCTTGGTAGCTACGAGCAGTACTTC
TRBV28	many	TRBJ2-5	TRBD1	CASKVIDREETQYF	TGTGCCAGCAAGGTGATAGACAGGGAAGAGACCCAGTACTTC
TRBV2	few	TRBJ2-7	-	CASSSGAGDEQYF	TGTGCCAGCAGTTCTGGGGCAGGGGACGAGCAGTACTTC
TRBV20-1	-	TRBJ1-5	-	CSASPGTTDQPQHF	TGCAGTGCGTCTCCCGGGACAACGGATCAGCCCCAGCATTTT
TRBV15	-	TRBJ2-7	-	CATSRVRVISYEQYF	TGTGCCACCAGTCGAGTAAGGGTTATCTCCTACGAGCAGTACTTC
TRBV6-2/TRBV6-3	few	TRBJ2-7	-	CASSPREMVYEQYF	TGTGCCAGCAGTCCTCGGGAGATGGTCTACGAGCAGTACTTC
TRBV5-1	-	TRBJ1-1	TRBD1	CASSLGRTGGVNTEAFF	TGCGCCAGCAGCTTGGGGCGGACAGGGGGAGTGAACACTGAAGCTTTCTTT
TRBV19	-	TRBJ2-7	-	CASSIRMSSYEQYF	TGTGCCAGTAGTATCCGGATGTCCTCCTACGAGCAGTACTTC
TRBV7-2	many	TRBJ1-1	TRBD1	CASSFGQGYTEAFF	TGTGCCAGCAGTTTCGGACAGGGTTACACTGAAGCTTTCTTT
TRBV28	many	TRBJ1-1	-	CASSLPTGATEAFF	TGTGCCAGCAGTTTACCCACCGGGGCGACTGAAGCTTTCTTT
TRBV7-3	-	TRBJ2-2	TRBD2	CASSLTFSSGGSGELFF	TGTGCCAGCAGCTTAACGTTTAGTAGCGGGGGCTCCGGGGAGCTGTTTTTT
TRBV20-1	-	TRBJ1-2	-	CSARVFQGSIYGYTF	TGCAGTGCTAGAGTGTTCCAGGGTTCTATTTATGGCTACACCTTC
TRBV27	-	TRBJ1-2	TRBD1	CASRITTGQNYGYTF	TGTGCCAGCAGAATAACGACAGGGCAAAACTATGGCTACACCTTC
TRBV18	-	TRBJ2-7	TRBD2	CASSPLESGGYEQYF	TGTGCCAGCTCACCACTAGAAAGCGGGGGCTACGAGCAGTACTTC
TRBV6-1	many	TRBJ1-2	TRBD1	CASRAQGTHGYTF	TGTGCCAGCAGGGCACAGGGGACCCATGGCTACACCTTC